This TCR beta chain was retrieved from a study of shared clonotypes between healthy human individuals. Original methodology: ImmunoSEQ supplied junction-only sequences lacking quality scores, so filtering was different. Using immunoSEQ multiplex PCR, the repertoire was profiled, and TCRdb retains in-frame clones only, with some absent. From that table come the V and J calls and clone size; the DNA was used to work out D and trimming. The sample holds about 2.2 million clones; 93% are singletons and the top ten take approximately 1.6%. V was clipped by 3 bases and J by 3 bases, with 11 bases between them. The CDR3 is made up of 14 amino acids. Germline V lookup: CDR1 MNHEY, CDR2 SMNVEV (reference sequence). CD45RO-negative CD8 cells positively selected for CCR7 made up the naive population, which excluded terminally differentiated effector memory CD45RA+ cells. Nashville, Tennessee was home to all donors, who were Caucasian adults.

The TCR originated in a man between 18 and 35 years old in good health. Some clones in this sample may be carry-over from other donors' samples. Specimen: naive CD8+ T cells from PBMCs. V gene TRBV27 combines with J gene TRBJ1-2; D remains unclear. The CDR3 DNA follows: TGTGCCAGCAGTTTTTCCGCGGGATACTATGGCTACACCTTC. It codes for CASSFSAGYYGYTF.